This T cell receptor beta chain is from a study of CD8+ T cells in alopecia areata. Findings and limits, study-wide: Sequence data from scalp samples additionally include resident alphabeta T cells of normal skin. Higher clonality than in normal scalp was seen in lesional scalp, especially alopecia totalis/universalis. TCR sharing was clearer in mice than between patients, perhaps partly owing to patient HLA diversity.

cDNA serving as the sequencing template came from extracted, reverse transcribed RNA. The method was immunoSEQ multiplex PCR; TCRdb's version includes in-frame clones alone and lacks a portion of them. The sample includes under 150,000 clones, less than 75% seen only once; the top ten take around 34%. Both CD4+ and CD8+ T cells were separated by sorting PBMCs. This clone was seen more than once but under ten times. Its specificity is not known. The sample was CD8+ T cells sorted from blood. This receptor was identified in a human donor in good health.

The CDR3 nucleotides read TGTGCCAGCAGCTTGAGCGGGACAGGGAACAATGAGCAGTTCTTC. This gives the protein CASSLSGTGNNEQFF. The chain has TRBV7-8 and TRBJ2-1; TRBD1 matches at 9 bases. Trimming took 3 bases from V and 5 from J; bases not matched to a gene: 5. Germline values: CDR1 SGHVS, CDR2 FQNEAQ. The CDR3 sequence is 15 residues long.